The present T cell receptor (beta chain) was sequenced within a study of CD8 T cells in Susac syndrome. Random hexamers primed reverse transcription of 0.5 to 1 ug RNA. TCRdb passed the immunoSEQ multiplex PCR reads through MiXCR, listing each CDR3 protein once. The sample comprises 130,000 to 150,000 distinct CDR3 sequences, roughly 94% of which are singletons, and 0.27% rests with the top ten. CDR3 size: 14 residues. Germline loops: CDR1 MNHEY, CDR2 SMNVEV (reference sequence). The ends were cut back, 4 bases at V and 3 bases at J, with 13 bases in the middle. This sequence originates from a human donor in good health. The chain joins TRBV27 to TRBJ2-7; D not certain. The specimen sequenced was CD8+ T cells from PBMCs. This chain's CDR3 is CASSSSGSHYEQYF. The CDR3 bases are TGTGCCAGCAGTTCCTCCGGATCTCACTACGAGCAGTACTTC.